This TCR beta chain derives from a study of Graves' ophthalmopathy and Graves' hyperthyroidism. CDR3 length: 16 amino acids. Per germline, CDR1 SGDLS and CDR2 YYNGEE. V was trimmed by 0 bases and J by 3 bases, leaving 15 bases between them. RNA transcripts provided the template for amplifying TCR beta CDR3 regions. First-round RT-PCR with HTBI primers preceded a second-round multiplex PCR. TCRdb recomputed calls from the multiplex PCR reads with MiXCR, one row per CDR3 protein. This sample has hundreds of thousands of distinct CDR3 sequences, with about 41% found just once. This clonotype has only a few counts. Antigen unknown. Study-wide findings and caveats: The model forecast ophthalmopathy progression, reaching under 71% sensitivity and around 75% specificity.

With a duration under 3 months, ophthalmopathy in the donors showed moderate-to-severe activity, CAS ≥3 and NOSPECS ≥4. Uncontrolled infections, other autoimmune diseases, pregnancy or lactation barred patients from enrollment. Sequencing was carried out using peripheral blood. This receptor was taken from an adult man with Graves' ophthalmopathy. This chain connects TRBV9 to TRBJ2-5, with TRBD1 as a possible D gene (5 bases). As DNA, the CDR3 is TGTGCCAGCAGCGTAGGACAGCAGGGAAGCAAAGAGACCCAGTACTTC. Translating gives CASSVGQQGSKETQYF.